A few counts support the clone carrying this T cell receptor beta chain. What it binds is unknown. These data are taken from a study of cytomegalovirus exposure and HLA in healthy donors. Broader study findings: Productive rates of about 87% or about 30% were seen for most TCR beta V segments in an earlier analysis. The Asian-associated ancestry cluster reportedly had fewer N-insertions than the roughly 700-donor mean in a later analysis.

The study ran its PCR with 60 Vbeta and 13 Jbeta primers. Generated by immunoSEQ multiplex PCR, the TCRdb table keeps only in-frame clones and is missing some. The table has 160,000 or so clones, roughly 88% seen once. Trimming took off 6 bases at V and 2 bases at J, with 17 bases between the two ends. The CDR3 has 15 residues. Germline V gene data show CDR1 as MDHEN and CDR2 as SYDVKM. The TCR comes from a man aged 45 to 65 in good health and CMV-seropositive. This sequence joins TRBV28 and TRBJ2-7; D uncertain. The sample consisted of PBMCs. In nucleotides, the CDR3 is TGTGCCAGCAGCCCTCCGTCGGGTCGCCCCTACGAGCAGTACGTC. It codes for CASSPPSGRPYEQYV.